These 15 T cell receptor beta chains share one sample of origin, sequenced in a study of T cells in Graves' hyperthyroidism and ophthalmopathy. TCR beta CDR3 regions were amplified from RNA transcripts. The HTBI set primed first-round TCR CDR3 RT-PCR. Via MiXCR, TCRdb re-called the multiplex PCR reads, giving one row per CDR3 protein. The table records almost 500,000 distinct CDR3 sequences, about 20% of them present only once. Sequenced sample: blood. The receptors were gathered from a woman between 70 and 85 years old with Graves' ophthalmopathy.

Many counts were recorded for this clonotype. The chain is built from TRBV12-3 or TRBV12-4 and TRBJ2-5; 14 bases line up with TRBD2. The CDR3 totals 18 residues. V shed 5 bases, J shed 7 bases, and the junction held 15 bases outside the gene matches. This CDR3 reads CASSQTMGLAGVIVTQYF. In DNA, the CDR3 is TGTGCCAGCAGTCAAACAATGGGACTAGCGGGAGTAATTGTGACCCAGTACTTC.

There are a few counts of this clonotype. The rearrangement uses TRBV12-3 or TRBV12-4 and TRBJ2-3, with 10 positions matching TRBD2. Trimming cost V 0 bases and J 6 bases; bases outside gene matches: 12. The CDR3 has 18 residues. The DNA of the CDR3 is TGTGCCAGCAGTTTAGCCGCCGGGGGACTAGCGACGTCGGATACGCAGTATTTT. It encodes CASSLAAGGLATSDTQYF.

This clonotype was counted between two and nine times. The rearrangement links TRBV3-1 to TRBJ2-1; 10 bases fit TRBD1. CDR1 is LGHDT, CDR2 YNNKEL, per germline (reference sequence). V was pared by 5 bases and J by 5 bases, with 6 bases of the junction left unmatched. The CDR3 is 15 residues long. The CDR3 coding sequence is TGTGCCAGCAGCTTCCCGGGACAGGGGCACAATGAGCAGTTCTTC. Amino acid sequence: CASSFPGQGHNEQFF.

The V and J genes are TRBV20-1 and TRBJ2-3, with a weak D call TRBD1 (5 bases). Germline values: CDR1 DFQATT, CDR2 SNEGSKA (reference sequence). This CDR3 spans 15 amino acids. V was pared by 1 base and J by 2 bases, with 13 bases between. CDR3 in amino acids: CSARARRQTTDTQYF. In DNA, the CDR3 is TGCAGTGCTAGAGCGCGGAGACAGACCACAGATACGCAGTATTTT.

This clonotype came up once. This may arise from a read error, as a much more abundant clone is one base away. V usage is TRBV28 and J usage is TRBJ2-1; D is possibly TRBD1 (6 bases). CDR1 is MDHEN, CDR2 SYDVKM, per germline. CDR3 length: 12 residues. Trimming pared 6 bases from V and 10 bases from J, leaving 13 bases between. The CDR3 loop is CASRPGAAEQFF. In DNA, the CDR3 is TGTGCCAGCAGGCCAGGGGCGGCGGAGCAGTTCTTC.

This rearrangement joins TRBV6-1 to TRBJ2-4; 7 bases are shared with TRBD2. The CDR3 is made up of 13 amino acids. CDR1 MNHNS and CDR2 SASEGT come from the germline V gene. The junction had 8 bases not matched to a gene; V was cut back by 6 bases and J by 9 bases. This CDR3 reads CASRPRENGIQYF. For the CDR3, the DNA is TGTGCCAGCAGGCCGCGGGAGAACGGCATTCAGTACTTC.

Only a few counts were recorded for this clonotype. The chain joins TRBV19 to TRBJ2-2, with TRBD1 as a possible D gene (6 bases). The CDR3 consists of 14 residues. CDR1 and CDR2 (germline): LNHDA, SQIVND (reference sequence). V lost 8 bases and J 3 bases, leaving 13 bases between the germline ends. The CDR3 reads CASRSTGHTGELFF. The CDR3 DNA reads TGTGCCAGTCGCTCGACAGGACACACCGGGGAGCTGTTTTTT.

This clonotype was counted ten times or more. The chain has TRBV2 and TRBJ2-7; tentative D call: TRBD1 (6 bases). The germline V gene encodes CDR1 SNHLY and CDR2 FYNNEI. Trimming stripped 6 bases from V and 4 bases from J, with 10 bases between. The CDR3 totals 12 residues. CDR3 region: CASSRTVYEQYF. The CDR3 region has the DNA TGTGCCAGCAGCAGGACAGTTTACGAGCAGTACTTC.

The chain has TRBV5-6 and TRBJ1-2, with 8 bases lining up with TRBD1. CDR1 is SGHDT and CDR2 is YYEEEE in the germline V gene. V shed 4 bases, J shed 6 bases, and the junction held 2 bases outside the gene matches. The CDR3 has 12 amino acids. The CDR3 DNA reads as TGTGCCAGCAGCAGGACAGGGAATGGCTACACCTTC. It encodes CASSRTGNGYTF. The full variable domain, in which reference TRBV5-6 and TRBJ1-2 provide the parts outside the CDR3, is DAGVTQSPTHLIKTRGQQVTLRCSPKSGHDTVSWYQQALGQGPQFIFQYYEEEERQRGNFPDRFSGHQFPNYSSELNVNALLLGDSALYLCASSRTGNGYTFGSGTRLTVV.

The V and J genes are TRBV29-1 and TRBJ1-2; D unclear. Germline-derived CDR1 and CDR2 are SQVTM and ANQGSEA. Trimming took off 3 bases at V and 5 bases at J, with 16 bases between the two ends. CDR3 size: 14 residues. CDR3 coding DNA: TGCAGCGTTGATATAGCTGAAATTATATATGGCTACACCTTC. As protein: CSVDIAEIIYGYTF.

DNA of the CDR3: TGTGCCAGTAGTATCGTGGTTACTGGTGAAAAACTGTTTTTT. This translates into CASSIVVTGEKLFF. The chain links TRBV19 to TRBJ1-4; D gene unclear. V was shortened by 3 bases and J by 7 bases, with 12 bases between the two germline ends. Germline values: CDR1 LNHDA, CDR2 SQIVND (reference sequence). The CDR3 is made up of 14 amino acids.

The chain couples TRBV19 to TRBJ1-1; TRBD1 agrees at 8 bases. The CDR3 covers 17 residues. With V trimmed by 7 bases and J by 5 bases, 18 bases remained unmatched. The germline V gene has CDR1 LNHDA and CDR2 SQIVND (reference sequence). CDR3 sequence (DNA): TGTGCCAGTACCCCGCGGGGTACAGGGGGAGAGAGGACTGAAGCTTTCTTT. Translation gives CASTPRGTGGERTEAFF.

The V and J genes are TRBV7-8 and TRBJ2-3; 8 positions match TRBD2. The length of the CDR3 is 14 residues. V lost 6 bases to trimming and J lost 0 bases; unmatched junction nucleotides: 2. Germline loops: CDR1 SGHVS, CDR2 FQNEAQ. The CDR3 here is CASRVAGSTDTQYF. CDR3 nucleotides: TGTGCCAGCAGGGTAGCGGGAAGCACAGATACGCAGTATTTT.

This clonotype was seen repeatedly, ten times or more. The CDR3 protein is CASSLSRPATQYF. CDR3 coding DNA: TGTGCCAGCAGCTTATCCCGGCCCGCAACGCAGTATTTT. The gene calls are TRBV11-2 and TRBJ2-3; D not certain. Trimming removed 2 bases at V and 9 bases at J, with 12 bases between. The CDR3 has 13 residues. Per the germline V gene, CDR1 is SGHAT and CDR2 is FQNNGV.

There are many counts of this clonotype. This rearrangement joins TRBV12-3 or TRBV12-4 to TRBJ2-1; 9 bases are shared with TRBD2. J gave up 7 bases and V 7 bases, and 14 bases lay outside the gene matches. The CDR3 totals 16 residues. CDR3 sequence (DNA): TGTGCCAGCACCCCATTTAGCGGGAGTTCCGGGAATGAGCAGTTCTTC. The encoded protein is CASTPFSGSSGNEQFF.